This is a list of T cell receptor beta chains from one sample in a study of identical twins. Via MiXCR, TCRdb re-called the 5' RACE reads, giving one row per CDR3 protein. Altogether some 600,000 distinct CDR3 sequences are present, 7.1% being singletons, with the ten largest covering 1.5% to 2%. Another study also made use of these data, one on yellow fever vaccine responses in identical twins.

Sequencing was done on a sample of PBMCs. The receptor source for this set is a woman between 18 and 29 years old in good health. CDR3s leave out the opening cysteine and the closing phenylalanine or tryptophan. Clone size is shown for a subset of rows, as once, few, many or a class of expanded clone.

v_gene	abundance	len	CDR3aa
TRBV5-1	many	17	ASSSQRQGSVVAKETQY
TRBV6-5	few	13	ASSFSGTANTEAF
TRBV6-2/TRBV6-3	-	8	ASGDVEQF
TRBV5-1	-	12	ASSLLVGKETQY
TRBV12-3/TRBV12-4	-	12	ASRPTSAKNIQY
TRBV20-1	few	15	SARDPRTRSFYNEQF
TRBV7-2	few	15	ASSSHSGGLRRETQY
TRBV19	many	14	ASSIPGGGINQPQH
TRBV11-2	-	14	ASSLDPGRTNTEAF
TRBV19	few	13	ASSIWREGRGEQF
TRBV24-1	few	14	ATSGGPGPESYEQY
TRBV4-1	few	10	ASSQGSSTQY
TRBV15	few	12	ATAGQGSVGTQY
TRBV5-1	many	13	ASSRLRGSTDTQY
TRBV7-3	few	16	ASSLRTPGSGGTGELF
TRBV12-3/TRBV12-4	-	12	ASSRTGSGQPQH
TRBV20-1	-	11	SALGGLTYEQY
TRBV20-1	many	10	SAPGLAQEQY
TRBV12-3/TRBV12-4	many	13	ASSLGIGTGGKAF
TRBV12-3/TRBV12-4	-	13	ASSLRRGGGQPQH
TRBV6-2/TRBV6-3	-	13	ASRYGGGNNQPQH
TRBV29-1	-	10	SVVFYTGELF
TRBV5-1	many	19	ASSSGLAGGEKDRAYNEQF
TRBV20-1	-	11	SARTASQETQY
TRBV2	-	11	ASSSDGQETQY
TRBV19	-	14	ASSVQGAVAFNEQF
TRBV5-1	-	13	ASSFRDSPYNEQF
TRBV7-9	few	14	ASSFPGWSSGNTIY
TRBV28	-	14	ASSLRPTHGGSPLH
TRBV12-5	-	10	ASGLGQGTQY
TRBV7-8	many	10	ASSLRWSELF
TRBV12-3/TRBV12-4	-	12	ASSFLGVSYEQY
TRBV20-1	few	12	SADQREGTDTQY
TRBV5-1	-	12	ASSPGGATDTQY
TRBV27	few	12	ASSVQGASSPLH
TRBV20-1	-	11	SAPASGTDTQY
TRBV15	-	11	ATSTTGDQPQH
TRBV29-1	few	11	SSKTGGTDTQY
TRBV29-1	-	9	SVEIGPEQF
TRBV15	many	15	ATSRDGTSGNLNEQF
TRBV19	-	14	ASSMGGTTGSYEQY
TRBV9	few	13	ASSARLAPLGIRF
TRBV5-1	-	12	ASRLPGAENEQF
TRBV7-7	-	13	ASSSGLAAGNEQF
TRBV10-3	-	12	AIQSEGAADTQY
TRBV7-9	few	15	ASSTGRGGTLSYEQY
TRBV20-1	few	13	SGVAGASSYNEQF
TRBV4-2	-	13	ASSQEGGVEETQY
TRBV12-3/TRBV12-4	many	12	ASSGLMNTGELF
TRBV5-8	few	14	ASSFGGGVYQETQY
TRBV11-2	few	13	ASSDGRVTNTEAF
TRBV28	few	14	ASSLYWTPNTGELF